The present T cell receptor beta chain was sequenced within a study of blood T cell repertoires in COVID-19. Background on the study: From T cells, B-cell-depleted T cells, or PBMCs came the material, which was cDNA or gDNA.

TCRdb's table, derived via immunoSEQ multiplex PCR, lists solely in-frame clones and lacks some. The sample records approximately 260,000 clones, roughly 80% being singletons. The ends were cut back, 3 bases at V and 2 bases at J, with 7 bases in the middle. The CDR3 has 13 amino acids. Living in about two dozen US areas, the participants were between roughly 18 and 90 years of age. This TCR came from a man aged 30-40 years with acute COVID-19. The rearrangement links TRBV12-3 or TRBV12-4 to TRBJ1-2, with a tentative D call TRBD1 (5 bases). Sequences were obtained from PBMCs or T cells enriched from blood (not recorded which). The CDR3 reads CASSFAGNYGYTF. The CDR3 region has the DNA TGTGCCAGCAGTTTCGCAGGGAACTATGGCTACACCTTC.